The rows below give T cell receptor beta chains drawn from one sample of a study of T cell clonotyping in hematopoietic cell transplantation. Assay used: immunoSEQ multiplex PCR; TCRdb lists only in-frame clones, some missing. The sample consists of tens of thousands of clones, 90% to 95% of them appearing once. Sequencing used peripheral blood mononuclear cells. The receptors come from a woman between 45 and 60 years old in good health. Some clones in this sample may be carry-over from other donors' samples. CDR3s include the opening cysteine and the closing phenylalanine or tryptophan. A D gene is named only where the DNA matches it firmly. The size field is filled for only some rows; it gives once, few, many or a size class.

NA	TRBV5-1	NA	TRBJ2-2	CASSPGQLRTGELFF	TGCGCCAGCAGCCCTGGGCAGCTGAGGACCGGGGAGCTGTTTTTT
NA	TRBV5-6	NA	TRBJ1-3	CASSLPEGTIYF	TGTGCCAGCAGCCTCCCGGAGGGCACCATATATTTT
NA	TRBV18	NA	TRBJ1-1	CASSPLVPESINTEAFF	TGTGCCAGCTCACCACTTGTTCCAGAGTCAATAAACACTGAAGCTTTCTTT
few	TRBV2	NA	TRBJ1-2	CASMQGKSYTF	TGTGCCAGCATGCAGGGAAAGAGCTACACCTTC
NA	TRBV9	NA	TRBJ1-1	CASRPGRGGRKNTEAFF	TGTGCCAGCAGACCTGGCCGGGGGGGGCGCAAGAACACTGAAGCTTTCTTT
NA	TRBV5-1	TRBD1	TRBJ1-1	CASSLGDRGGTEAFF	TGCGCCAGCAGCCTTGGGGACAGGGGAGGCACTGAAGCTTTCTTT
NA	TRBV6-6	TRBD1	TRBJ2-5	CASSATGYEETQYF	TGTGCCAGCAGTGCGACAGGGTACGAGGAGACCCAGTACTTC
NA	TRBV7-2	NA	TRBJ2-1	CASSLGKSAYNEQFF	TGTGCCAGCAGCTTGGGGAAGAGCGCCTACAATGAGCAGTTCTTC
once	TRBV2	NA	TRBJ2-5	CASSEMGALYQETQYF	TGTGCCAGCAGTGAAATGGGGGCGTTGTACCAAGAGACCCAGTACTTC
NA	TRBV14	NA	TRBJ1-3	CASSQASSFSGNTIYF	TGTGCCAGCAGCCAAGCTTCCTCCTTCTCTGGAAACACCATATATTTT
few	TRBV10-3	TRBD1	TRBJ1-4	CAISESTGGGEKLFF	TGTGCCATCAGTGAGTCGACAGGGGGGGGCGAAAAACTGTTTTTT
NA	TRBV5-5	NA	TRBJ2-7	CASSLVTYEQYF	TGTGCCAGCAGCTTGGTAACCTACGAGCAGTACTTC
NA	TRBV6-1	TRBD1	TRBJ1-1	CASSKGTDTEAFF	TGTGCCAGCAGCAAAGGGACAGACACTGAAGCTTTCTTT
once	TRBV4-3	NA	TRBJ1-5	CASSQDFNQPQHF	TGCGCCAGCAGCCAAGACTTCAATCAGCCCCAGCATTTT
NA	TRBV29-1	NA	TRBJ2-5	CSVETDTEETQYF	TGCAGCGTTGAAACCGACACCGAAGAGACCCAGTACTTC
NA	TRBV19	NA	TRBJ2-7	CASSIEGGYKSSYEQYF	TGTGCCAGTAGTATAGAAGGGGGATACAAAAGCTCCTACGAGCAGTACTTC
NA	TRBV6-1	TRBD1	TRBJ1-2	CVDMERQGASGYTF	TGTGTAGATATGGAGAGACAGGGGGCCAGTGGCTACACCTTC
NA	TRBV4-3	NA	TRBJ1-2	CASSQARGSYGYTF	TGCGCCAGCAGCCAAGCGCGGGGATCCTATGGCTACACCTTC